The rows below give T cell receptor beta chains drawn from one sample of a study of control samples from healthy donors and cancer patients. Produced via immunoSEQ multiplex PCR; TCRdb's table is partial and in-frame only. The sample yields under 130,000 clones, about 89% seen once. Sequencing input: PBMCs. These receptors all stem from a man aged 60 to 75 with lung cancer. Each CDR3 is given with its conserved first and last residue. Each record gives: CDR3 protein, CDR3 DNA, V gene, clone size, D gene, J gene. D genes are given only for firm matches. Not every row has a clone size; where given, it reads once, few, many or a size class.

CASSPEDRSEQYF TGCGCCAGCAGTCCTGAAGACAGGTCCGAGCAGTACTTC TRBV23-1 . . TRBJ2-7
CASSPTGRDTQYF TGTGCCAGCTCACCGACAGGGAGGGATACGCAGTATTTT TRBV18 . . TRBJ2-3
CAWGEAFF TGTGCCTGGGGGGAAGCTTTCTTT TRBV30 once . TRBJ1-1
CASSRGANTNYGYTF TGTGCCAGTAGCAGAGGGGCCAACACTAACTATGGCTACACCTTC TRBV19 once . TRBJ1-2
CASSLRADTQYF TGTGCCAGCAGTTTACGAGCAGATACGCAGTATTTT TRBV12-3/TRBV12-4 . . TRBJ2-3
CASSGPWGYEQYF TGTGCCAGCAGTGGACCGTGGGGATACGAGCAGTACTTC TRBV27 once . TRBJ2-7
CATSDPLEGYTF TGTGCCACCAGTGATCCCTTAGAGGGCTACACCTTC TRBV24-1 . . TRBJ1-2
CASSLEGRPPGTGELFF TGCGCCAGCAGCTTGGAGGGCAGGCCACCAGGCACCGGGGAGCTGTTTTTT TRBV5-1 few . TRBJ2-2
CATSDLQGPRTANTGELFF TGTGCCACCAGTGATTTGCAGGGGCCCAGGACGGCGAACACCGGGGAGCTGTTTTTT TRBV24-1 . . TRBJ2-2
CASSLSGGSVTGELFF TGTGCCAGCTCGCTTAGCGGGGGATCGGTCACCGGGGAGCTGTTTTTT TRBV2 . TRBD2 TRBJ2-2
CASSLPGQETQYF TGCGCCAGCAGCTTGCCAGGGCAAGAGACCCAGTACTTC TRBV5-1 . . TRBJ2-5
CASRSDTSNQPQHF TGCGCCAGCAGATCTGACACAAGCAATCAGCCCCAGCATTTT TRBV5-1 . . TRBJ1-5
CASSLNPASNQPQHF TGTGCCAGCAGCTTGAATCCTGCCAGTAATCAGCCCCAGCATTTT TRBV5-4 . . TRBJ1-5
CAWRGQGHQPQHF TGTGCCTGGAGGGGACAGGGACATCAGCCCCAGCATTTT TRBV30 . TRBD1 TRBJ1-5
CATGRGIEDTQYF TGTGCCACCGGGCGGGGGATCGAGGATACGCAGTATTTT TRBV7-2 . TRBD2 TRBJ2-3
CASSPRGYGNTIYF TGCGCCAGCAGCCCCCGGGGTTACGGAAACACCATATATTTT TRBV4-1 . . TRBJ1-3
CASTTLAGNSPLHF TGCGCCAGCACTACCCTGGCAGGGAATTCACCCCTCCACTTT TRBV10-2 . . TRBJ1-6
CASSFGHLSGNTIYF TGTGCCAGCAGCTTTGGACATCTCTCTGGAAACACCATATATTTT TRBV7-9 . . TRBJ1-3
CASTGQSLNTEAFF TGTGCCAGTACCGGACAGTCTCTGAACACTGAAGCTTTCTTT TRBV19 . . TRBJ1-1
CAWSSTRGETQYF TGTGCCTGGAGTTCCACTAGAGGAGAGACCCAGTACTTC TRBV30 . . TRBJ2-5
CATSRAGGLGYGYTF TGTGCCACCAGCAGAGCCGGCGGGCTTGGCTATGGCTACACCTTC TRBV15 . . TRBJ1-2
CASSLQDNQPQHF TGTGCCAGCAGTCTACAGGACAATCAGCCCCAGCATTTT TRBV25-1 . . TRBJ1-5
CASSESGVTADTQYF TGCGCCAGCAGTGAATCAGGGGTCACGGCAGATACGCAGTATTTT TRBV10-1 . . TRBJ2-3
CASSESSDNSPLHF TGTGCCAGCAGTGAAAGTTCGGATAATTCACCCCTCCACTTT TRBV25-1 . . TRBJ1-6
CASSLLSGTSGGEQFF TGCGCCAGCAGCCTTCTGTCCGGGACTAGCGGGGGTGAGCAGTTCTTC TRBV5-1 . TRBD2 TRBJ2-1
CASSRLSQGATGELFF TGTGCCAGCAGCCGTCTCTCACAGGGGGCCACCGGGGAGCTGTTTTTT TRBV3-1/TRBV3-2 . TRBD1 TRBJ2-2
CASSDRGWGDTQYF TGTGCCAGCAGTGACAGGGGGTGGGGAGATACGCAGTATTTT TRBV25-1 . TRBD1 TRBJ2-3
CASSQDTRETQYF TGTGCCAGCAGCCAAGATACTAGGGAGACCCAGTACTTC TRBV11-3 . . TRBJ2-5
CASSYSGTGEAFF TGTGCCAGCAGTTACAGCGGGACAGGAGAAGCTTTCTTT TRBV6-5 . TRBD1 TRBJ1-1
CASRPDQGRVPLHF TGTGCCAGCAGACCCGATCAGGGAAGGGTACCCCTCCACTTT TRBV6-5 few . TRBJ1-6
CATSDVTTVANTGELFF TGTGCCACCAGTGATGTAACGACGGTCGCGAACACCGGGGAGCTGTTTTTT TRBV24-1 . . TRBJ2-2
CASRRQGPATDTQYF TGTGCCAGCAGAAGACAGGGCCCGGCCACAGATACGCAGTATTTT TRBV6-1 . TRBD1 TRBJ2-3
CSVAGTGGLSAHSYEQYF TGCAGCGTAGCCGGGACAGGGGGCTTATCTGCCCACTCCTACGAGCAGTACTTC TRBV29-1 . TRBD1 TRBJ2-7
CASSFVEVSLGVLSFSPLHF TGTGCCAGCAGTTTTGTTGAAGTTTCTTTAGGGGTCCTCTCTTTTTCACCCCTCCACTTT TRBV27 few . TRBJ1-6
CASSVQGAVGYGYTF TGTGCCAGCAGCGTACAGGGGGCCGTAGGCTATGGCTACACCTTC TRBV9 once TRBD1 TRBJ1-2
CSARTNTQYF TGCAGTGCTAGGACTAATACGCAGTATTTT TRBV20-1 . . TRBJ2-3
CATSDSSVSGYGYTF TGTGCCACCAGTGATTCCTCGGTGTCAGGCTATGGCTACACCTTC TRBV24-1 . . TRBJ1-2
CASSFLGRENQPQHF TGTGCCAGCAGTTTTTTAGGAAGGGAAAATCAGCCCCAGCATTTT TRBV28 . . TRBJ1-5
CATSRFFLENSPLHF TGTGCCACCAGCAGATTCTTTCTGGAGAATTCACCCCTCCACTTT TRBV15 . . TRBJ1-6
CASSSVVQETQYF TGCGCCAGCAGCTCGGTAGTCCAAGAGACCCAGTACTTC TRBV5-1 . . TRBJ2-5